This T cell receptor (beta chain) was sequenced for a study of cytotoxic CD8 clonotypes in ibrutinib-treated CLL. Looking at the study overall: The group held some ten relapsed/refractory and around 14 treatment-naive patients, with under 18 IGHV unmutated.

Study results and caveats: Public clonotypes, an uncommon group, contracted or remained stable on treatment.

Cryopreserved PBMCs supplied 1.5 to 2.5 micrograms of genomic DNA for TCR beta libraries. Data came from immunoSEQ multiplex PCR; TCRdb stores just in-frame clones and leaves some out. Counted here are about 250,000 clones, less than 75% occurring once; the ten biggest clones make up 15% to 17%. Points on this clone: Its antigen is unknown.

The sequence was collected from a human donor with chronic lymphocytic leukemia. This specimen consisted of PBMCs, obtained after 24 months of ibrutinib treatment.

The CDR3 sequence: CASSQDPQETQYF. The CDR3 DNA is TGCGCCAGCAGCCAAGATCCCCAAGAGACCCAGTACTTC. This chain connects TRBV4-1 to TRBJ2-5, with unresolved D. The CDR3 is made up of 13 amino acids. Germline V gives CDR1 MGHRA, CDR2 YSYEKL. Trimming left V 0 bases short and J 1 base short, with 3 bases between.